Listed below are T cell receptor beta chains from one sample, sequenced in a study of identical twins. MiXCR was run by TCRdb on the 5' RACE reads, yielding one entry per CDR3 protein. Of roughly 350,000 distinct CDR3 sequences listed, 10% to 15% are singletons. These records were also assigned to another study, of yellow fever vaccine responses in identical twins.

The specimen was CD8+ T cells sorted from blood. The receptors derive from a woman under 30 in good health. The CDR3 runs from the conserved cysteine through the conserved F or W. Each record gives: D gene, clone size, V gene, J gene, CDR3 protein, CDR3 DNA. D genes are given only for firm matches. Only part of the rows carry a size: once, few, many, or a class if the clone is expanded.

>.|few|TRBV10-3|TRBJ2-1
CAISEDLRLGPGNEQFF
TGTGCCATCAGTGAGGACCTAAGGTTGGGGCCCGGCAATGAGCAGTTCTTC
>TRBD1|few|TRBV7-9|TRBJ1-2
CASSDTGTGHYGYTF
TGTGCCAGCAGCGATACCGGGACAGGGCACTATGGCTACACCTTC
>.|few|TRBV28|TRBJ2-7
CASSFRRAYEQYF
TGTGCCAGCAGTTTCAGGCGAGCCTACGAGCAGTACTTC
>TRBD2|.|TRBV6-5|TRBJ2-1
CASSYWASGDDEQFF
TGTGCCAGCAGTTACTGGGCTAGCGGGGACGATGAGCAGTTCTTC
>TRBD1|few|TRBV6-5|TRBJ1-1
CASSYGTGISTEAFF
TGTGCCAGCAGTTACGGGACAGGGATTAGCACTGAAGCTTTCTTT
>.|many|TRBV6-4|TRBJ2-3
CASSDSQANTDTQYF
TGTGCCAGCAGTGACTCTCAAGCCAACACAGATACGCAGTATTTT
>.|many|TRBV5-1|TRBJ2-2
CASSSAVGDTGELFF
TGCGCCAGCAGCTCCGCTGTCGGGGACACCGGGGAGCTGTTTTTT
>TRBD2|.|TRBV4-1|TRBJ2-1
CASSLTGLAGEFF
TGCGCCAGCAGCCTTACAGGACTAGCGGGAGAGTTCTTC
>.|.|TRBV12-3/TRBV12-4|TRBJ2-5
CASSDSRQTQETQYF
TGTGCCAGCAGCGATTCCCGACAGACCCAAGAGACCCAGTACTTC
>TRBD1|few|TRBV14|TRBJ2-1
CASSPRDRDRAYNEQFF
TGTGCCAGCAGCCCCCGAGATCGGGACAGGGCCTACAATGAGCAGTTCTTC
>.|medium-sized|TRBV5-6|TRBJ2-2
CASSLDSTGELFF
TGTGCCAGCAGCTTGGACAGCACCGGGGAGCTGTTTTTT
>TRBD2|.|TRBV7-3|TRBJ2-5
CASSLTGLAGDLQETQYF
TGTGCCAGCAGCTTAACCGGACTAGCGGGAGACTTACAAGAGACCCAGTACTTC
>.|once|TRBV6-1|TRBJ2-2
CASSRGRGTGELFF
TGTGCCAGCTCCCGGGGGCGGGGCACCGGGGAGCTGTTTTTT
>TRBD2|few|TRBV27|TRBJ2-1
CASSLVTSGGPGEQFF
TGTGCCAGCAGTCTCGTCACTAGCGGGGGCCCCGGTGAGCAGTTCTTC
>TRBD1|many|TRBV12-3/TRBV12-4|TRBJ2-1
CASSPQGVSYNEQFF
TGTGCCAGCAGTCCACAGGGGGTATCCTACAATGAGCAGTTCTTC
>.|.|TRBV20-1|TRBJ2-5
CSARSGEGSAETQYF
TGCAGTGCTAGATCCGGGGAAGGTAGCGCTGAGACCCAGTACTTC
>.|few|TRBV20-1|TRBJ2-2
CSARRPYGDTGELFF
TGCAGTGCTAGACGGCCTTACGGGGACACCGGGGAGCTGTTTTTT
>.|.|TRBV7-6|TRBJ2-1
CASSLGDSRRNEQFF
TGTGCCAGCAGCTTGGGGGACTCCCGCCGCAATGAGCAGTTCTTC
>.|few|TRBV12-3/TRBV12-4|TRBJ2-1
CASRDSGARFNEQFF
TGTGCCAGCCGGGACTCGGGGGCTCGGTTCAATGAGCAGTTCTTC
>TRBD2|.|TRBV5-6|TRBJ2-5
CASSWGTSGQETQYF
TGTGCCAGCAGCTGGGGGACTAGCGGACAAGAGACCCAGTACTTC
>.|.|TRBV2|TRBJ2-5
CASSVRRLGGLQETQYF
TGTGCCAGCAGTGTCCGACGGCTTGGGGGGCTCCAAGAGACCCAGTACTTC
>TRBD2|.|TRBV14|TRBJ2-5
CASSQFATSGGLQETQYF
TGTGCCAGCAGCCAATTTGCGACTAGCGGGGGCCTCCAAGAGACCCAGTACTTC
>TRBD2|few|TRBV7-9|TRBJ2-3
CASSLGIAGGLEDTQYF
TGTGCCAGCAGCTTGGGGATAGCGGGAGGATTGGAGGATACGCAGTATTTT